This T cell receptor (beta chain) was identified in a study of blood T cell repertoires in COVID-19. Whole-study context: T cells, B-cell-depleted T cells, or PBMCs provided the cDNA or gDNA that served as material.

With 5 bases clipped from V and 0 bases from J, the junction kept 3 bases outside the gene matches. Germline CDR1 is LNHDA and CDR2 is SQIVND (reference sequence). The CDR3 totals 16 residues. Generated by immunoSEQ multiplex PCR, the TCRdb table keeps only in-frame clones and is missing some. Of about 160,000 clones detected, over 70% appear once; the ten largest clones hold 2.9%. Sequencing input: peripheral blood. This TCR was sampled from a woman in her fifties or sixties with acute or convalescent COVID-19. This chain uses TRBV19 with TRBJ2-1; 11 nucleotides line up with TRBD2. In nucleotides, the CDR3 is TGTGCCAGTAGTGGGACTAGCGGTTCCTCCTACAATGAGCAGTTCTTC. Amino acids: CASSGTSGSSYNEQFF.